Shown below are 2 T cell receptor beta chains from a single sample sequenced in a study of shared clonotypes between healthy human individuals. TCRdb's table, derived via immunoSEQ multiplex PCR, lists solely in-frame clones and lacks some. The table includes hundreds of thousands of clones, approximately 74% detected once. The sequencing sample was made of memory CD4+ T cells sorted from blood. As to subset: CD45RA-negative fraction. All receptors derive from a woman in her thirties in good health.

This clone was seen only a few times. The rearrangement uses TRBV7-3 and TRBJ2-7, with D perhaps matching TRBD2 (7 bases). This CDR3 is built from 14 residues. Trimming removed 5 bases at V and 5 bases at J, with 16 bases between. Germline V gene lookup returns CDR1 SGHTA and CDR2 FQGTGA. In DNA, the CDR3 is TGTGCCAGCAGCCCCGGGGCGGGGGCCAACGAGCAGTACTTC. Protein product: CASSPGAGANEQYF.

This sequence joins TRBV21-1 and TRBJ2-3; the table's TRBD2 call for D was not verified on the DNA. TRBV21-1 is listed as a pseudogene. The CDR3 runs 15 residues. Here the CDR3 DNA reads TGTGCCAGCAGCAAATTGGGACTAGGTCCAGATACGCAGTATTTT. Its translation: CASSKLGLGPDTQYF.